This T cell receptor beta chain originates from a study of vaccination effects on CD4 cells after COVID-19. Regarding this clone: The target antigen is unknown.

Assay: immunoSEQ multiplex PCR; the TCRdb copy retains only in-frame clones and omits some. The sample includes 30,000 or so clones, 55% to 75% of them seen just once. Within the ViraFEST assay, antigen-specific CD4+ T cells underwent expansion with viral peptide pools prior to sequencing. Isolating CD4+ T cells followed approximately 10 days of culture. According to the study, vaccine recipients showed no prior SARS-CoV-2 infection and negative nucleocapsid antibodies. PBMC cultures contained 1.5 million to 2 million cells per well, 9 to 10 IU/ml IL-2 and 10 ug/ml peptides. Study-level findings and limits: Substantial clonal contraction characterized both infection- and vaccine-induced clones late after vaccination. Within healthy vaccinees, only 1 of 255 vaccine-induced clones displayed cross-reactivity with common cold coronaviruses.

This CDR3 spans 13 amino acids. The V gene's germline CDR1 is SGDLS and CDR2 YYNGEE. J was trimmed by 4 bases and V by 4 bases; bases with no gene match: 4. The material was CD4+ T cells from PBMCs cultured with HCoV-229E spike peptides, obtained before COVID-19 vaccination. The chain has TRBV9 and TRBJ2-7; 8 bases align to TRBD1. This receptor was taken from a human donor who received a COVID-19 vaccine. The CDR3, as DNA: TGTGCCAGCAGCACACGGACAGGGTACGAGCAGTACTTC. Encoded protein: CASSTRTGYEQYF.